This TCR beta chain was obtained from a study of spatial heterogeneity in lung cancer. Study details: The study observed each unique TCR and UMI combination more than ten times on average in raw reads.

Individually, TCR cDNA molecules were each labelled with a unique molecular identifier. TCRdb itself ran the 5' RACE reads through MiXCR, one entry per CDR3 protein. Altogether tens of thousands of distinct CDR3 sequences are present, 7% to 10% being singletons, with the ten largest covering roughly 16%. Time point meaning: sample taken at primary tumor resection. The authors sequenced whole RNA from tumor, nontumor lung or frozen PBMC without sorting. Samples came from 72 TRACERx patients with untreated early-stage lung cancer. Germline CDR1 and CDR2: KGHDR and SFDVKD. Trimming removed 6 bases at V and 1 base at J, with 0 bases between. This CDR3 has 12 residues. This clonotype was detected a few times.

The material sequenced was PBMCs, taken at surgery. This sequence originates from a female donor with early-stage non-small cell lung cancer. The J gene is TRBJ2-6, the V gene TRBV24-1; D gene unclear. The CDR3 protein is CATSSGANVLTF. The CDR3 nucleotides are TGTGCCACCAGTTCTGGGGCCAACGTCCTGACTTTC.